This entry describes one TCR beta chain. Its antigen is still unknown. The CDR3 is 16 amino acids. The germline gives CDR1 SGHNT, CDR2 YYREEE (reference sequence). Trimming pared 3 bases from V and 0 bases from J, leaving 15 bases between. The PCR employed 60 Vbeta primers together with 13 Jbeta primers. Clones were sequenced by immunoSEQ multiplex PCR, and TCRdb holds only the in-frame ones, with some missing. Seen here are roughly 110,000 clones, around 75% observed once, and the top ten hold around 2.8%. This entry comes from a study of cytomegalovirus exposure and HLA in healthy donors. Study-wide background: Earlier, some 200 million T cells were analyzed, and some 120 million unique TCR beta sequences were found among them. General study results and limits: Association of 16,951 TCR beta sequences with HLA alleles was found at 0.05 false discovery rate in a later analysis.

The sample was PBMCs. The source of this sequence is a male donor in good health and CMV-seropositive. The rearrangement links TRBV5-4 to TRBJ1-1, with a tentative D call TRBD1 (6 bases). CDR3 nucleotide sequence: TGTGCCAGCAGCTCCGGGGGGGCGACGCTGAACACTGAAGCTTTCTTT. This gives the protein CASSSGGATLNTEAFF.